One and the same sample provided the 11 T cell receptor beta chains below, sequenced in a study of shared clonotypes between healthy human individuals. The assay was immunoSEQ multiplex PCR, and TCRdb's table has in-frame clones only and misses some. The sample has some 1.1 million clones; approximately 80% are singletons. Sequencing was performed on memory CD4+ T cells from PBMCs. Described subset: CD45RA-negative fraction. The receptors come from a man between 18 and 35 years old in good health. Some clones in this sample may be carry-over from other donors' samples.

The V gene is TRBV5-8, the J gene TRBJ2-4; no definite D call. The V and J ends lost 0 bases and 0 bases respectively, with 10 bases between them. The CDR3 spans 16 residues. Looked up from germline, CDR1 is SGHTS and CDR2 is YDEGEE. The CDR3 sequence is CASSLVAFRAKNIQYF. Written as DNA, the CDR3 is TGTGCCAGCAGCTTGGTGGCATTCCGAGCCAAAAACATTCAGTACTTC. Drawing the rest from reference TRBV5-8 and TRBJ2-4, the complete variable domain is EAGVTQSPTHLIKTRGQQATLRCSPISGHTSVYWYQQALGLGLQFLLWYDEGEERNRGNFPPRFSGRQFPNYSSELNVNALELEDSALYLCASSLVAFRAKNIQYFGAGTRLSVL.

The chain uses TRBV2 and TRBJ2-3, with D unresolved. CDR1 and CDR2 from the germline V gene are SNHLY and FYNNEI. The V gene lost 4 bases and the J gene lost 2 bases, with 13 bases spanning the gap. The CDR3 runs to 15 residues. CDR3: CASSAVHPLTDTQYF. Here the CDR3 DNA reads TGTGCCAGCAGTGCCGTGCACCCCCTCACAGATACGCAGTATTTT. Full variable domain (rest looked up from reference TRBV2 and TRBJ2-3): EPEVTQTPSHQVTQMGQEVILRCVPISNHLYFYWYRQILGQKVEFLVSFYNNEISEKSEIFDDQFSVERPDGSNFTLKIRSTKLEDSAMYFCASSAVHPLTDTQYFGPGTRLTVL.

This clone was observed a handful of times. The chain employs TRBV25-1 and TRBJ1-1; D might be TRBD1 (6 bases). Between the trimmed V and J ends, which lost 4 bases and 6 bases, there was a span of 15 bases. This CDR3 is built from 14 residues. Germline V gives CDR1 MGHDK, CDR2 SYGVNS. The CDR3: CASSGGHGRSEAFF. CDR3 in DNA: TGTGCCAGCAGTGGGGGACACGGGCGTTCTGAAGCTTTCTTT.

CDR3 bases: TGCGCCAGCACCCACAGGGGCACCGGGGAGCTGTTTTTT. This gives the protein CASTHRGTGELFF. The V call is TRBV23-1, the J call TRBJ2-2, with 7 bases that match TRBD1. TRBV23-1 is an ORF, with its function uncertain. J lost 4 bases, V lost 7 bases, and 3 bases had no gene match. The CDR3 runs 13 residues.

CDR3 protein: CASSSTGVFNYGYTF. CDR3 nucleotides: TGTGCCAGCAGTTCCACAGGGGTCTTTAACTATGGCTACACCTTC. V usage is TRBV28 and J usage is TRBJ1-2, with 7 positions matching TRBD1. The CDR3 runs to 15 residues. V shed 4 bases, J shed 1 base, and the junction held 6 bases outside the gene matches. CDR1 and CDR2 from the germline V gene are MDHEN and SYDVKM.

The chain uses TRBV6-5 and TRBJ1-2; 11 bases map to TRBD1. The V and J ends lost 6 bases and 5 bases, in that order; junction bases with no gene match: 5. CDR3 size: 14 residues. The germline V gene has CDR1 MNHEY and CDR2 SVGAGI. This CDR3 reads CASRPGTGGYGYTF. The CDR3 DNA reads TGTGCCAGCAGACCAGGGACAGGGGGTTATGGCTACACCTTC.

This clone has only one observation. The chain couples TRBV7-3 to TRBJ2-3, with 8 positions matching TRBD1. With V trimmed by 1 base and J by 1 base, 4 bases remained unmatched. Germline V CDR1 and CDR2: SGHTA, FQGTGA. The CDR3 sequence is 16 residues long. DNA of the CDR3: TGTGCCAGCAGCTTAATCCCGGGACAGGGCACAGATACGCAGTATTTT. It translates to CASSLIPGQGTDTQYF.

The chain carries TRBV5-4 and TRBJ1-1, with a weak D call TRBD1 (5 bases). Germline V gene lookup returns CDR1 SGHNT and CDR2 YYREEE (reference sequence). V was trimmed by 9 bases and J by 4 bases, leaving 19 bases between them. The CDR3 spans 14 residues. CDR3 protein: CAINMGGGVTEAFF. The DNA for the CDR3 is TGTGCCATCAATATGGGAGGAGGGGTCACTGAAGCTTTCTTT.

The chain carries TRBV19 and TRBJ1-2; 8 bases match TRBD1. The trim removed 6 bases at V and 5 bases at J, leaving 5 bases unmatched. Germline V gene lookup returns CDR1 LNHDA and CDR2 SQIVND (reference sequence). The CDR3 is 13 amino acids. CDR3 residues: CASSRQGPYGYTF. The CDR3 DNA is TGTGCCAGTAGCAGACAGGGGCCTTATGGCTACACCTTC.

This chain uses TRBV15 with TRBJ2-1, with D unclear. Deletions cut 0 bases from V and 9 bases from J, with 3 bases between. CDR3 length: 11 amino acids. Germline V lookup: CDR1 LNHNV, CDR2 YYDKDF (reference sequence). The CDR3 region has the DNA TGTGCCACCAGCAGAGAACTTGAGCAGTTCTTC. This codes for CATSRELEQFF. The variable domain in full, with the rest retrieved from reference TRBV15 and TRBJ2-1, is DAMVIQNPRYQVTQFGKPVTLSCSQTLNHNVMYWYQQKSSQAPKLLFHYYDKDFNNEADTPDNFQSRRPNTSFCFLDIRSPGLGDTAMYLCATSRELEQFFGPGTRLTVL.

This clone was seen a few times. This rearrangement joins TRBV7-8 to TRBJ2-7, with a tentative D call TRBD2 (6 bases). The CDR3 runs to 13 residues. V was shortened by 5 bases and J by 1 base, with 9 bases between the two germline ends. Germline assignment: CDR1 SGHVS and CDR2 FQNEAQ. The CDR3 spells CASSRDLSYEQYF. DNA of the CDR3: TGTGCCAGCAGCCGGGACTTATCCTACGAGCAGTACTTC.